This T cell receptor (beta chain) is from a study of T cells in localized non-small cell lung cancer. Study observations and caveats: Adjacent lung had a median roughly 60 of the 100 largest tumor clones.

The table lists this clone with a few counts. Its matching antigen is unknown. Assay: immunoSEQ multiplex PCR; the TCRdb copy retains only in-frame clones and omits some. The table has 86,000 or so clones, 70% to 90% seen once; the top ten hold over 2.5%. The CDR3 is 13 amino acids. The sequence derives from a man aged 35-75 years with stage I lung adenocarcinoma. This specimen was peripheral blood, taken before any cancer treatment. The chain employs TRBV21-1 and TRBJ1-5. TRBV21-1 has pseudogene status. The CDR3 protein is CATDLVTRQPQHF. CDR3 DNA: TGTGCCACCGACCTTGTGACGAGGCAGCCCCAGCATTTT.